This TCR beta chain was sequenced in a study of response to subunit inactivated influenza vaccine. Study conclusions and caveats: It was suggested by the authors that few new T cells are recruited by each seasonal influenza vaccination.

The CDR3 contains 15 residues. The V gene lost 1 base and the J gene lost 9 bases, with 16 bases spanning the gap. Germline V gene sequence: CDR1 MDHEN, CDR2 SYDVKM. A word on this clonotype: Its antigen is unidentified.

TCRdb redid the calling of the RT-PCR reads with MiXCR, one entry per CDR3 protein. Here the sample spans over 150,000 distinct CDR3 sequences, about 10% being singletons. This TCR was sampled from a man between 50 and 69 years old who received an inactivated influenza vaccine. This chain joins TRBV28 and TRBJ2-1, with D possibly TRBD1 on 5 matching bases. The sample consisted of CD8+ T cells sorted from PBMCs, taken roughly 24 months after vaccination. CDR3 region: CASSLSPQGWGEQFF. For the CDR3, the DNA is TGTGCCAGCAGTTTATCCCCCCAGGGTTGGGGTGAGCAGTTCTTC. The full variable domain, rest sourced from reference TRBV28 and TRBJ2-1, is DVKVTQSSRYLVKRTGEKVFLECVQDMDHENMFWYRQDPGLGLRLIYFSYDVKMKEKGDIPEGYSVSREKKERFSLILESASTNQTSMYLCASSLSPQGWGEQFFGPGTRLTVL.